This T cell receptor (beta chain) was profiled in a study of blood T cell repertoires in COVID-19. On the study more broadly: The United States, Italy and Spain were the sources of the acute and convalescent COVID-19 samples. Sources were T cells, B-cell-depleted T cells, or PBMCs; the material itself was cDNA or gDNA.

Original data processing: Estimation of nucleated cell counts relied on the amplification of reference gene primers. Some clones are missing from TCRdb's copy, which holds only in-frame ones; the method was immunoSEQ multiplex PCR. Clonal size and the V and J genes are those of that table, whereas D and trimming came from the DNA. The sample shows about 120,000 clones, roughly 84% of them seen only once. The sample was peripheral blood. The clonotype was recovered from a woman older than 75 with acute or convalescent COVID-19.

The CDR3 region has the DNA TGTGCCAGCAGTGAAGTGACATATGGCTACACCTTC. Protein product: CASSEVTYGYTF. V is TRBV6-1 and J is TRBJ1-2; no definite D call. Germline V gives CDR1 MNHNS, CDR2 SASEGT. Trimming stripped 1 base from V and 5 bases from J, with 5 bases between. The CDR3 has 12 amino acids.